The 21 T cell receptor beta chains below come from one sample, sequenced in a study of T cell responses to AZD1222 COVID-19 vaccine. This table comes from immunoSEQ multiplex PCR, and its TCRdb copy is limited to in-frame clones, with some not included. This table has approximately 180,000 clones, about 90% appearing once. The sample here was peripheral blood, taken on day 0 of AZD1222 vaccination. The receptor source for this set is an adult in good health.

The chain combines TRBV28 with TRBJ2-1, with 8 bases fitting TRBD2. The ends lost 3 bases at V and 7 bases at J; junction bases unmatched: 8. In germline, CDR1 is MDHEN, CDR2 SYDVKM. The length of the CDR3 is 15 residues. The CDR3 reads CASSFRRGTRNEQFF. The CDR3 region has the DNA TGTGCCAGCAGTTTCCGGAGGGGGACTAGGAATGAGCAGTTCTTC.

The V call is TRBV19, the J call TRBJ2-7, with 7 nucleotides matching TRBD1. V trimming: 5 bases; J trimming: 2 bases; junction bases outside the gene matches: 9. Germline lookup yields CDR1 LNHDA and CDR2 SQIVND (reference sequence). The CDR3 spans 15 residues. CDR3 DNA sequence: TGTGCCAGTAGTCCTCGGACAGGAACAGCCTACGAGCAGTACTTC. It is translated as CASSPRTGTAYEQYF.

The chain links TRBV5-3 to TRBJ2-1; D is possibly TRBD1 (7 bases). TRBV5-3 is designated an ORF whose function remains uncertain. V lost 5 bases, J lost 4 bases, and 13 bases lay in between. The CDR3 is 14 residues long. The CDR3 DNA reads as TGTGCCAGAAGGCGGGACAGAGCGTACAATGAGCAGTTCTTC. This codes for CARRRDRAYNEQFF.

This clone occurred once. J is TRBJ2-4 and V is TRBV18; weak D call: TRBD2 (7 bases). In germline, CDR1 is KGHSH, CDR2 LQKENI. Trimming cost V 2 bases and J 0 bases, with 14 bases left between them. The CDR3 consists of 17 residues. The CDR3 sequence is CASSPELGGAAKNIQYF. The CDR3 coding sequence is TGTGCCAGCTCACCAGAGTTAGGGGGGGCAGCCAAAAACATTCAGTACTTC.

The chain combines TRBV19 with TRBJ2-1; TRBD2 is a possible D gene (6 bases). The CDR3 spans 12 residues. The ends were cut back, 3 bases at V and 7 bases at J, with 7 bases in the middle. Germline V gene data show CDR1 as LNHDA and CDR2 as SQIVND (reference sequence). CDR3 region: CASSMRENEQFF. The CDR3 DNA sequence: TGTGCCAGTAGTATGCGGGAAAATGAGCAGTTCTTC.

V gene TRBV7-2 combines with J gene TRBJ1-2, with a tentative D call TRBD1 (5 bases). V was cut by 1 base and J by 7 bases, with 13 bases left in between. Per germline, CDR1 SGHTA and CDR2 FQGNSA. This CDR3 is built from 14 residues. CDR3 region: CASSLEQGPSGYTF. As DNA, the CDR3 is TGTGCCAGCAGCTTAGAGCAGGGTCCGTCTGGCTACACCTTC.

V gene TRBV7-8 combines with J gene TRBJ2-7; tentatively, D is TRBD2 (6 bases). The V gene lost 0 bases and the J gene lost 2 bases, with 8 bases spanning the gap. CDR1 and CDR2 from the germline V gene are SGHVS and FQNEAQ. The CDR3 is made up of 14 amino acids. The CDR3 loop reads CASSLASGAYEQYF. DNA of the CDR3: TGTGCCAGCAGCTTAGCTAGCGGCGCCTACGAGCAGTACTTC.

The V and J genes are TRBV27 and TRBJ2-6; D is perhaps TRBD1 (5 bases). The CDR3 sequence is 18 residues long. The V end lost 3 bases, the J end lost 2 bases, and 17 bases lay between the germline ends. Germline-derived CDR1 and CDR2 are MNHEY and SMNVEV (reference sequence). The chain's CDR3 is CASSFKDVRQTGANVLTF. CDR3 bases: TGTGCCAGCAGTTTTAAAGATGTGAGACAGACTGGGGCCAACGTCCTGACTTTC.

This clone was recorded only once. The chain carries TRBV28 and TRBJ1-2; maybe TRBD1 (6 bases). CDR3 length equals 17 residues. V was shortened by 6 bases and J by 0 bases, with 20 bases between the two germline ends. Germline CDR1 is MDHEN and CDR2 is SYDVKM. This chain's CDR3 is CASRPSGGHRTNYGYTF. The CDR3 bases are TGTGCCAGCAGACCCTCCGGGGGACACAGAACTAACTATGGCTACACCTTC.

The genes are TRBV7-9 and TRBJ2-5; 10 nucleotides agree with TRBD2. The V segment lost 5 bases and the J segment 5 bases; nucleotides outside the gene matches: 5. Germline CDR1 SEHNR, CDR2 FQNEAQ (reference sequence). The CDR3 extends over 14 amino acids. The CDR3 nucleotides are TGTGCCAGCAGCCCGAGCGGGGGGGTTGAGACCCAGTACTTC. It yields the protein CASSPSGGVETQYF.

There are a few counts of this clone. The chain uses TRBV19 and TRBJ1-3, with TRBD1 as a possible D gene (6 bases). CDR3 length: 15 amino acids. Germline V gives CDR1 LNHDA, CDR2 SQIVND (reference sequence). Trimming left V 6 bases short and J 0 bases short, with 12 bases between. CDR3 in DNA: TGTGCCAGTAGGCCTGGGGACAACTCTGGAAACACCATATATTTT. Its translation: CASRPGDNSGNTIYF.

This rearrangement joins TRBV28 to TRBJ1-2, with D tentatively TRBD1 (5 bases). Trimming stripped 3 bases from V and 4 bases from J, with 12 bases between. This CDR3 has 14 amino acids. Looked up from germline, CDR1 is MDHEN and CDR2 is SYDVKM. DNA for the CDR3: TGTGCCAGCAGTTTTGCGCAGGGCCCCTATGGCTACACCTTC. Amino acid sequence: CASSFAQGPYGYTF.

This clone was counted a single time. The V gene is TRBV6-5, the J gene TRBJ1-3; D is unclear. The CDR3 covers 14 residues. Germline CDR1 and CDR2: MNHEY and SVGAGI. V lost 5 bases and J 4 bases, leaving 12 bases between the germline ends. The CDR3 DNA sequence: TGTGCCAGCAGTCTAAGGACTCAGGGAAACACCATATATTTT. Its translation is CASSLRTQGNTIYF.

The chain has TRBV6-5 and TRBJ1-2; TRBD1 is a possible D gene (6 bases). CDR1 and CDR2 from the germline V gene are MNHEY and SVGAGI. This CDR3 has 14 amino acids. V dropped 6 bases and J dropped 5 bases, with 16 bases sitting between them. For the CDR3, the DNA is TGTGCCAGCAGCCCCGGCGGGGGGGCGTATGGCTACACCTTC. Residues: CASSPGGGAYGYTF.

The chain has TRBV19 and TRBJ1-5; TRBD1 matches at 7 bases. This CDR3 has 20 residues. CDR1 is LNHDA and CDR2 is SQIVND in the germline V gene (reference sequence). The junction had 22 bases not matched to a gene; V was cut back by 6 bases and J by 2 bases. The CDR3 spells CASRPPPGQPRRQGNQPQHF. The DNA of the CDR3 is TGTGCCAGTAGACCACCTCCGGGACAGCCTAGAAGGCAAGGCAATCAGCCCCAGCATTTT.

The chain couples TRBV30 to TRBJ1-1, with a weak D call TRBD1 (6 bases). Germline assignment: CDR1 GTSNPN and CDR2 SVGIG (reference sequence). This CDR3 comprises 14 residues. Trimming removed 0 bases from V and 4 bases from J, with 12 bases in between. CDR3 DNA: TGTGCCTGGAGTGTACGGACAGCAAGCACTGAAGCTTTCTTT. Translated: CAWSVRTASTEAFF.

This chain joins TRBV7-9 and TRBJ2-5; D uncertain. CDR1 and CDR2 from the germline V gene are SEHNR and FQNEAQ (reference sequence). V was trimmed by 6 bases and J by 5 bases, leaving 10 bases between them. This CDR3 region has 12 residues. The CDR3: CASSPFTETQYF. The DNA of the CDR3 is TGTGCCAGCAGTCCCTTCACGGAGACCCAGTACTTC.

V and J are TRBV7-9 and TRBJ2-2, with TRBD2 matching over 8 bases. The CDR3 is 16 amino acids. The V gene's germline CDR1 is SEHNR and CDR2 FQNEAQ (reference sequence). Trimming removed 2 bases from V and 4 bases from J; junction bases left unmatched: 6. DNA of the CDR3: TGTGCCAGCAGCTTAAAATTAGCGGGATCCACCGGGGAGCTGTTTTTT. As protein: CASSLKLAGSTGELFF.

The chain recombines TRBV19 with TRBJ1-6; D is unclear. Germline lookup yields CDR1 LNHDA and CDR2 SQIVND (reference sequence). V gave up 2 bases and J gave up 6 bases, with 5 bases separating them. The length of the CDR3 is 13 residues. This CDR3 is CASSIKINSPLHF. The CDR3 bases are TGTGCCAGTAGTATAAAGATTAATTCACCCCTCCACTTT. Filled out from reference TRBV19 and TRBJ1-6, the complete variable domain reads DGGITQSPKYLFRKEGQNVTLSCEQNLNHDAMYWYRQDPGQGLRLIYYSQIVNDFQKGDIAEGYSVSREKKESFPLTVTSAQKNPTAFYLCASSIKINSPLHFGNGTRLTVT.

The CDR3 region is CASSLSRAGPGANVLTF. The DNA for the CDR3 is TGTGCCAGCAGTTTATCGAGAGCGGGGCCTGGGGCCAACGTCCTGACTTTC. This chain links TRBV27 with TRBJ2-6, with 7 bases lining up with TRBD2. The ends lost 0 bases at V and 2 bases at J; junction bases unmatched: 4. The CDR3 runs 17 residues. CDR1 is MNHEY and CDR2 is SMNVEV in the germline V gene (reference sequence).

V usage is TRBV24-1 and J usage is TRBJ1-2; 9 nucleotides line up with TRBD1. Trimming removed 4 bases from V and 8 bases from J; junction bases left unmatched: 13. The germline CDR1 and CDR2 sequences are KGHDR and SFDVKD. The CDR3 runs 16 residues. Here the CDR3 reads CATSEPGTGGAGGYTF. CDR3 DNA sequence: TGTGCCACCAGTGAACCTGGTACAGGGGGCGCGGGAGGCTACACCTTC.